This T cell receptor beta chain was captured by sequencing in a study of T cells in Graves' hyperthyroidism and ophthalmopathy. Across the whole study: The authors collected peripheral blood at initial diagnosis, before any treatment.

V was pared by 5 bases and J by 5 bases, with 13 bases of the junction left unmatched. The CDR3 sequence is 16 residues long. Amplification yielded TCR beta CDR3 regions, with RNA transcripts as the source. RT-PCR in the first round (using the HTBI primer set) targeted the TCR CDR3. TCRdb independently ran MiXCR on the multiplex PCR reads; one entry per CDR3 protein. The table lists 90,000 to 120,000 distinct CDR3 sequences, approximately 15% of them singletons, with about 45% in the top ten. This clonotype has ten or more counts. Subjects aged 18 to 65 presented with newly diagnosed hyperthyroidism of less than 2 months' duration. Patients having uncontrolled infection, another autoimmune disease, pregnancy or lactation were not included.

J is TRBJ2-5 and V is TRBV12-3 or TRBV12-4, with 8 positions matching TRBD2. The sequenced material came from blood. This TCR was sampled from a woman aged 45-65 years with Graves' hyperthyroidism. Here the CDR3 reads CASSPMGREGRETQYF. The CDR3 coding sequence is TGTGCCAGCAGTCCCATGGGACGGGAGGGCCGGGAGACCCAGTACTTC.